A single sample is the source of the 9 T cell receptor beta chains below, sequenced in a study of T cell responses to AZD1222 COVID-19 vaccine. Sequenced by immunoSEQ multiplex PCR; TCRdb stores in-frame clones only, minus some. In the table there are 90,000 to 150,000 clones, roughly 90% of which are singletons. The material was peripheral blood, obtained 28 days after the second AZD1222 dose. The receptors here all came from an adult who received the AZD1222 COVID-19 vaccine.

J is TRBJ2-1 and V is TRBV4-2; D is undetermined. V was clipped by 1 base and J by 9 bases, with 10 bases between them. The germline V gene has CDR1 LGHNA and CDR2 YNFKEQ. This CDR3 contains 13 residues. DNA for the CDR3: TGTGCCAGCAGCCAAGTAGGGTTCGGTGAGCAGTTCTTC. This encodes CASSQVGFGEQFF.

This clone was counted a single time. In DNA form, the CDR3 reads TGTGCCAGCAGCCCATGGACAGGGGAACGTCAGCCCCAGCATTTT. Amino acid sequence: CASSPWTGERQPQHF. The chain carries TRBV7-2 and TRBJ1-5, with 9 bases identical to TRBD1. There are 15 residues in the CDR3. V lost 5 bases and J lost 6; bases outside the gene matches: 8. In germline, CDR1 is SGHTA, CDR2 FQGNSA.

The CDR3 bases are TGTGCCAGCAGTGTCGGCAGGTCGAACACTGAAGCTTTCTTT. It specifies CASSVGRSNTEAFF. The chain has TRBV2 and TRBJ1-1; no clear D gene. The CDR3 contains 14 residues. V was pared by 4 bases and J by 1 base, with 10 bases between. CDR1 is SNHLY, CDR2 FYNNEI, per germline.

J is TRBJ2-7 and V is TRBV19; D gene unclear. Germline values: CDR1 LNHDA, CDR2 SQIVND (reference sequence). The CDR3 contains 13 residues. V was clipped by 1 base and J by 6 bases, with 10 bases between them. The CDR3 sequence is CASSIGRQFEQYF. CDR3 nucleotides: TGTGCCAGTAGTATAGGACGGCAGTTCGAGCAGTACTTC.

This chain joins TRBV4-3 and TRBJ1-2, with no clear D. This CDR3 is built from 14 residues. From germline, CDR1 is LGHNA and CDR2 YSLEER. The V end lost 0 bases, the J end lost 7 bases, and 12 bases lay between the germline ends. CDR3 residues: CASSQDRSERGYTF. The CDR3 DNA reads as TGCGCCAGCAGCCAAGATAGGTCAGAACGTGGCTACACCTTC.

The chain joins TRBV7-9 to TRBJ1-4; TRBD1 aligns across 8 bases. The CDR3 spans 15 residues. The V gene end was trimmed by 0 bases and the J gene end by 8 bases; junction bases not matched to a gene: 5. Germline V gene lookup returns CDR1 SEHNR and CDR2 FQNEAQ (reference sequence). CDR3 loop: CASSLATGGGEKLFF. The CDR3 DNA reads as TGTGCCAGCAGCTTAGCCACAGGGGGAGGAGAAAAACTGTTTTTT. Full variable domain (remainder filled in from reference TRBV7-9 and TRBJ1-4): DTGVSQNPRHKITKRGQNVTFRCDPISEHNRLYWYRQTLGQGPEFLTYFQNEAQLEKSRLLSDRFSAERPKGSFSTLEIQRTEQGDSAMYLCASSLATGGGEKLFFGSGTQLSVL.

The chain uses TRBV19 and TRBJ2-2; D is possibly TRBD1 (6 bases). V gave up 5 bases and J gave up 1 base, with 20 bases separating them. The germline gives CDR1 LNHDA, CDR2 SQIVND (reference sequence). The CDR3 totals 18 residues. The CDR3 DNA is TGTGCCAGTAGTCCTAAGGGACAAGGGCGAGGGAACACCGGGGAGCTGTTTTTT. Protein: CASSPKGQGRGNTGELFF.

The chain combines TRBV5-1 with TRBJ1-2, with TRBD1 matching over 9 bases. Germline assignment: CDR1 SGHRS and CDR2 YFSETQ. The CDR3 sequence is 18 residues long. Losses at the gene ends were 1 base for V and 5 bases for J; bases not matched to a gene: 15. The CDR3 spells CASSLPEGLQGAEYGYTF. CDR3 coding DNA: TGCGCCAGCAGCTTGCCGGAGGGACTACAGGGGGCGGAGTATGGCTACACCTTC.

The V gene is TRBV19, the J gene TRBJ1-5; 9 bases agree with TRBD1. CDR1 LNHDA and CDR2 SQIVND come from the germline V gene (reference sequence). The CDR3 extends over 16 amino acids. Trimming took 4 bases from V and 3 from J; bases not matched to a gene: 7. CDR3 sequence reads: CASSTRTGVTNQPQHF. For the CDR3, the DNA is TGTGCCAGTAGTACACGGACAGGGGTTACCAATCAGCCCCAGCATTTT. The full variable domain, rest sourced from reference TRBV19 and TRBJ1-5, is DGGITQSPKYLFRKEGQNVTLSCEQNLNHDAMYWYRQDPGQGLRLIYYSQIVNDFQKGDIAEGYSVSREKKESFPLTVTSAQKNPTAFYLCASSTRTGVTNQPQHFGDGTRLSIL.